The clone carrying this T cell receptor beta chain was found many times. Its antigen is not known. Researchers took RNA transcripts and amplified TCR beta CDR3 regions from them. HTBI-primed first-round RT-PCR preceded second-round multiplex PCR. One entry per CDR3 protein, called by TCRdb with MiXCR from the multiplex PCR reads. The top ten hold roughly 7% of the sample, which has about 400,000 distinct CDR3 sequences, 15% seen once. The data stem from a study of Graves' ophthalmopathy and Graves' hyperthyroidism. Study-wide results and limits: A classifier, a 13-signature model, separated ophthalmopathy from stable hyperthyroidism with roughly 90% sensitivity and approximately 81% specificity.

The TCR originated in a young woman with stable Graves' hyperthyroidism. The sequenced sample consisted of peripheral blood.

CDR3 in DNA: TGTGCCAGCACCACCGGGACGGCCTACGAGCAGTACTTC. This codes for CASTTGTAYEQYF. The rearrangement uses TRBV12-3 or TRBV12-4 and TRBJ2-7, with D perhaps assigned TRBD1 or TRBD2 (5 bases each). V dropped 7 bases and J dropped 2 bases, with 12 bases sitting between them. This CDR3 spans 13 amino acids.